This T cell receptor (beta chain) was sequenced during a study of blood T cell repertoires in COVID-19. The sample holds a few counts of this clone. Only in-frame clones appear in the TCRdb table, and some are missing; sequencing was by immunoSEQ multiplex PCR. The table lists about 200,000 clones, 80% to 90% of them singletons, with around 4.5% in the top ten. This CDR3 contains 18 residues. V was trimmed by 4 bases and J by 4 bases, leaving 23 bases between them. From germline, CDR1 is MDHEN and CDR2 SYDVKM. The rearrangement uses TRBV28 and TRBJ1-5; the D gene is possibly TRBD1 (6 bases). Sequenced material: PBMCs or T cells enriched from blood (not recorded which). This TCR was sampled from a woman in her twenties or thirties who had been exposed to COVID-19. As DNA, the CDR3 is TGTGCCAGCAGTTCCATCCACAGGGCCCGCAGGGGAAATCAGCCCCAGCATTTT. Amino acids: CASSSIHRARRGNQPQHF.